This paragraph reports one T cell receptor beta chain. Its binding antigen is unknown. No much larger clone exists at a distance of one base, and base qualities are not known. To prepare the library, the immunoSEQ multiplex PCR assay was applied. A mixture of 60 forward primers for TCR Vbeta segments and 13 reverse primers for TCR Jbeta segments was used in the multiplex PCR. Amplification of the CDR3 region of rearranged TCR beta genes was performed with a multiplex PCR assay on genomic DNA. Amplified TCR beta libraries were sequenced as 87-base-pair reads on the Illumina HiSeq System. From the authors' description of their analysis: A later analysis tallied 75 million to 95 million unique TCR beta chains across the 666 repertoires, and about 12 million of those chains were shared by two or more donors. A nearest-neighbor algorithm error-corrected the raw reads and collapsed the reads into unique sequences, merging closely related sequences to remove PCR and sequencing errors. V, D and J gene segments were assigned by aligning CDR3 sequences to IMGT reference sequences. Each retained sequence needed at least a six-nucleotide match to both a V gene segment and a J gene segment. A rearrangement was called productive if the CDR3 had no stop codons and remained in frame with V and J, and every other rearrangement was called non-productive. Following IMGT convention, CDR3 was defined as the stretch from the second conserved V-encoded cysteine to the conserved J-encoded phenylalanine. In an earlier analysis of around 570 of the donors, sequences lacking an unambiguous match to a single V gene segment were excluded. In an earlier analysis of approximately 590 of the donors, a V segment was called functional when productive rearrangements were above 56.7%, and segregating when the standard deviation between donors exceeded 5%. To diagnose cytomegalovirus status from the catalog of TCR beta chain sequences, a statistical classification framework was built. V and J gene assignment, in a later analysis, came from comparing TCR nucleotide sequences with IMGT/GENE-DB human TR gene sequences. Using the TCRdist pipeline, a later analysis assigned CDR3 sequences along with most-parsimonious VDJ recombination scenarios. A later analysis defined each TCR beta chain by its CDR3 amino acid sequence plus V-gene family, and excluded reads lacking a unique V-gene family. In a later analysis, a few hundred highly shared, low-generation-probability nucleotide sequences were removed to address suspected cross-contamination and a sequencing artifact. In a later analysis, a clonal expansion index was calculated for each public chain from normalized within-repertoire ranks of inferred template counts. In a later analysis, generation probabilities were computed with a VDJ recombination model fitted to out-of-frame rearrangements, and the resulting probabilities were checked against IGoR. A later analysis scored TCR-TCR, TCR-HLA and TCR-CMV co-occurrence with hypergeometric tests, applying a repertoire-size bias correction to TCR pairs. False discovery rates were estimated in a later analysis by permuting HLA or CMV assignments 20 times. In a later analysis, co-occurring TCRs were grouped using DBSCAN, with TCRdist sequence similarity added in when clustering inside HLA-allele-positive subsets. Repertoires with fewer than 30,000 or more than 120,000 public chains were left out of co-occurrence clustering, as were about 5 repertoires with anomalous nucleotide sharing. TCRdb's version of the immuneACCESS table is confined to in-frame rearrangements and falls short of the full clone set. An unresolved V gene accounts for under half of the shortfall where checked; the remainder is of unknown origin. V and J calls and clone size follow that table, whereas D and trimming were derived from the DNA. In all, the sample holds roughly 130,000 clones, and 75% to 85% of those were seen once. 2.5% to 3.5% of the sample is held by the ten biggest clonotypes.

The cohort comprised 710 or so healthy bone marrow donors. Cohort members were all nominally healthy when sampled, although unrecorded immune exposures were likely present. The donor was CMV seropositive and belonged to the group of more than 250 seropositive cohort members. A peripheral blood sample was provided by each donor, and peripheral blood mononuclear cells were used for TCR beta sequencing. Genomic DNA extraction from the blood cell samples was performed with the Qiagen DNeasy Blood Extraction Kit. The data derive from a study of cytomegalovirus exposure and HLA in healthy donors (dated by TCRdb to about 2017). Looking at the study overall: An earlier analysis of several hundred of the donors reported approximately 300 Gb of sequence data and 117 million unique TCR beta sequences from some 180 million T cells. To predict cytomegalovirus infection status, the study combined high-throughput TCR immunosequencing, statistical association of individual TCRs with disease status, and machine learning. Every discovery cohort repertoire had been produced on one sequencing platform. The number of typed donors differed by locus: about 620-640 for A, B, C, DRB1 and DQB1; some 500 for DQA1; some 590 for DPA1; and roughly 470 for DPB1. An early release covering roughly 640 HLA-typed donors comprised 300 to 350 gigabases of sequencing data and around 86 million unique TCR sequences. Donor age, sex, ethnicity and CMV serostatus were compiled together with the repertoire data. The T cell repertoires of 666 subjects were profiled by immunosequencing and related to cytomegalovirus serostatus. A later genetic analysis used genome-wide SNP genotypes for about 65% of the roughly 700 donors, treating that subset as a discovery cohort. In the later analysis, no new phenotypic data were used to find candidate immune exposures; instead, reliance was placed on TCR beta sequences and their occurrence across donors. Both class I and class II loci were covered by HLA typing, at four-digit resolution. To decide whether each TCR beta V gene segment behaved as functional or pseudogenic, an earlier analysis of fewer than 750 of the donors relied on high-throughput TCR beta sequencing. Because of strong linkage in the cohort, roughly five DR-DQ haplotypes were treated as single units for association and clustering. Besides the first cohort of roughly 640 subjects, a separate validation cohort made up of over a hundred different subjects was used. In a later analysis, previously published TCR beta repertoires from about 670 donors were re-analyzed and high-resolution HLA genotyping was added so that TCR occurrence patterns could be studied. The aim of the study was to test whether cataloging public T cell receptors could identify signatures of past pathogen exposure. Across under 500 genotyped donors of the cohort, an average of about 240,000 unique TCR beta nucleotide sequences per donor were sequenced, and roughly a sixth of those sequences were non-productive. Among the approximately 400 genotyped donors, approximately 76% belonged to the genetic ancestry cluster associated with self-reported Caucasian donors. Study-wide conclusions, independent of this receptor: Several of the top co-occurrence clusters appeared to be linked to parvovirus B19, influenza, CMV and Epstein-Barr virus, according to a later analysis. The authors suggested that the approach could potentially be generalized to other disease states and immunological phenotypes. According to a later genetic analysis, donors in an Asian-associated ancestry cluster had fewer N-insertions in productive TCRs than the approximately 630-donor mean. V-gene and J-gene trimming of TCR beta chains was associated with a missense DCLRE1C variant in a later genetic analysis, and the association was replicated in an independent cohort. The earlier analysis of around 600 of the donors excluded 15 to 20 rarely observed V segments, including chromosome 9 orphons, because counts were too low. A later analysis found that HLA-associated TCR beta chains were more clonally expanded and had lower generation probabilities than equally common non-associated chains. Some IMGT-functional V segments, including TRBV6-2 and TRBV6-3, could not be told apart with the 87-base-pair reads, so those segments were excluded. A later analysis found that most CMV-associated TCR beta chains appeared HLA-restricted, with HLA associations seemingly driven largely by CMV exposure. Across donors, most TCR sequences were observed very rarely, whereas some public TCRs were present in many individuals. A later analysis associated about 17,000 TCR beta sequences with specific HLA alleles at a false discovery rate of 0.05. A total of fewer than 200 TCR beta chains were listed by the study as associated with cytomegalovirus. Immune exposure information for the cohort was limited to CMV serostatus. Because some donors lacked HLA typing at each locus, the association tests relied only on the typed subset. Cytomegalovirus status was reported to be diagnosed by the classifier with high specificity and sensitivity in both the original and validation cohorts. Strong co-occurrence of HLA alleles, especially DR and DQ, made assigning TCR associations to individual alleles difficult. In a later analysis, TCR association rates were found to vary across HLA loci, with the most associated TCRs seen for DRB1 alleles and the fewest for HLA-C alleles. In an earlier analysis of about 540 of the donors, most TCR beta V segments were observed in productive rearrangements about 87% or about 30% of the time, broadly matching IMGT annotations. A further reported finding was that TCR beta sequences accurately predicted the HLA-A and HLA-B alleles for most subjects in the first cohort. Correlated functional status among segregating V segments might be attributable to linkage disequilibrium, but an unknown experimental factor could not be ruled out. In this cohort, only TCR beta chains were sequenced, and detectable features were limited by the absence of alpha or paired-chain data. The presence/absence analyses assumed that sequencing depth was roughly uniform across donors, and that assumption may not be true. In vitro tests confirmed that a few of the cytomegalovirus-associated TCR beta chains recognize cytomegalovirus antigens. The sequencing pipeline was judged likely to have produced a cluster of highly shared sequence variants as a technical artifact.

V has 0 bases trimmed and J has 8 bases trimmed; junction bases matching no gene number 6. Looking up the germline V gene yields CDR1 MNHEY and CDR2 SVGAGI. CDR3 length: 15 amino acids, cysteine to phenylalanine. The entry retains the CDR3 DNA only, 45 bases that are in frame from base 1. This receptor was obtained from a woman between 18 and 29 years old in good health and CMV-seropositive. In this chain, TRBV6-5 is recombined with TRBJ2-7; 11 bases in the junction line up with TRBD1. Material for sequencing was PBMCs. CDR3 reads: CASSYSPGQGGKQYF. The DNA sequence is TGTGCCAGCAGTTACTCGCCGGGACAGGGGGGTAAGCAGTACTTC.